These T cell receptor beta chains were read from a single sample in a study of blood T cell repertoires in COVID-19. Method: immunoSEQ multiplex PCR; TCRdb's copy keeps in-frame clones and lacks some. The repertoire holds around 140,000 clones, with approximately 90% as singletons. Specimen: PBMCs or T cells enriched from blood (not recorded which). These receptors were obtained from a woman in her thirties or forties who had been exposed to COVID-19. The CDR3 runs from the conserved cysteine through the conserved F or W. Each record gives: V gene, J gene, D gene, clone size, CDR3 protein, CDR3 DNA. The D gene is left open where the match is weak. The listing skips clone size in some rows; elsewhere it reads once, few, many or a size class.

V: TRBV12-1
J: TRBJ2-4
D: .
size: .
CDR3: CASSFGYRETKNIQYF
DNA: TGTGCCAGCAGCTTTGGATACAGGGAGACCAAAAACATTCAGTACTTC

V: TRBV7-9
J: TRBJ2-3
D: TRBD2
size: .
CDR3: CASSLASGTSTDTQYF
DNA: TGTGCCAGCAGCTTAGCTAGCGGGACTAGCACAGATACGCAGTATTTT

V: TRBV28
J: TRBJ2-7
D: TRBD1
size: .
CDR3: CAKEDRGCYEQYF
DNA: TGTGCCAAAGAGGACAGGGGTTGCTACGAGCAGTACTTC

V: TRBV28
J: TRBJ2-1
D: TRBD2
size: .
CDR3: CASSLLGGSSYNEQFF
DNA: TGTGCCAGCAGTCTCCTAGGCGGGAGCTCCTACAATGAGCAGTTCTTC

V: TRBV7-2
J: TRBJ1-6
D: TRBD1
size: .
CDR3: CASSTTGSGSPLHF
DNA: TGTGCCAGCAGCACGACAGGGAGTGGTTCACCCCTCCACTTT

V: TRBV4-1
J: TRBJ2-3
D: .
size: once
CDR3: CASSQDGLGADTQYF
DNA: TGCGCCAGCAGCCAAGATGGTCTGGGAGCAGATACGCAGTATTTT

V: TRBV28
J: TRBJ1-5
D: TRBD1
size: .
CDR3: CASSFPPTTGLRQPQHF
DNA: TGTGCCAGCAGTTTCCCACCGACGACAGGGCTCAGGCAGCCCCAGCATTTT

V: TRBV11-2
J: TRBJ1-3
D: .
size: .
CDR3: CASSFQGTGNTIYF
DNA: TGTGCCAGCAGCTTTCAGGGAACTGGAAACACCATATATTTT

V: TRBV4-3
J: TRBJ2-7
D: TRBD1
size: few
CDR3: CASSQEIGQGGYEQYF
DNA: TGCGCCAGCAGCCAAGAAATTGGACAGGGGGGATACGAGCAGTACTTC

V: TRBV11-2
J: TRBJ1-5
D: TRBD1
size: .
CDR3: CASSLGRGQGVNQPQHF
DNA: TGTGCCAGCAGCTTAGGTAGGGGACAGGGGGTCAATCAGCCCCAGCATTTT

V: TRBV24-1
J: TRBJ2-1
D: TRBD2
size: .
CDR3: CATSEGTSGSHEQFF
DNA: TGTGCCACCAGTGAAGGAACTAGCGGGAGTCATGAGCAGTTCTTC

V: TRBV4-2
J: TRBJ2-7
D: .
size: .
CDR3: CASSQDPIVLLDEQYF
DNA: TGTGCCAGCAGCCAAGATCCGATAGTCCTTCTGGACGAGCAGTACTTC

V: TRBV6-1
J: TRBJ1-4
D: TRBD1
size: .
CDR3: CASSEMGQGYGGEKLFF
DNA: TGTGCCAGCAGTGAAATGGGACAGGGGTATGGAGGTGAAAAACTGTTTTTT

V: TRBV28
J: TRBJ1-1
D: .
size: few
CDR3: CASSQQALNTEAFF
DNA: TGTGCCAGCAGTCAGCAGGCTTTGAACACTGAAGCTTTCTTT

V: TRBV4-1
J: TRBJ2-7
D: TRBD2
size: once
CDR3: CASSRGTSGYEQYF
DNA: TGCGCCAGCAGCCGAGGGACTAGCGGGTACGAGCAGTACTTC

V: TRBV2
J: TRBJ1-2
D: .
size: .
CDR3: CASSGDIGYGYTF
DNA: TGTGCCAGCAGTGGGGACATAGGCTATGGCTACACCTTC

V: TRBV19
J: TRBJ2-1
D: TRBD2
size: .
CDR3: CASSMTTSGMGNEQFF
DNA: TGTGCCAGTAGTATGACTACTAGCGGGATGGGGAATGAGCAGTTCTTC

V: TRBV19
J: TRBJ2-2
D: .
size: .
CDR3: CASRGQGNTGELFF
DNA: TGTGCCAGTAGGGGCCAGGGGAACACCGGGGAGCTGTTTTTT

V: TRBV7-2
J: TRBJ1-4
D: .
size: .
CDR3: CASSKIAREKLFF
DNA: TGTGCCAGCAGCAAGATTGCCCGGGAAAAACTGTTTTTT

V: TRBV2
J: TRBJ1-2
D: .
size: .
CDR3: CASSERRESYGYTF
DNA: TGTGCCAGCAGTGAACGGAGGGAGAGCTATGGCTACACCTTC

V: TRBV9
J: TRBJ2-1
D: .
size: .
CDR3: CASSVAGTTYNEQFF
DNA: TGTGCCAGCAGCGTAGCCGGGACAACCTACAATGAGCAGTTCTTC

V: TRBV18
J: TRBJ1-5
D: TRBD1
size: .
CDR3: CASSPGTGPYQPQHF
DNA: TGTGCCAGCTCACCCGGGACAGGACCCTATCAGCCCCAGCATTTT

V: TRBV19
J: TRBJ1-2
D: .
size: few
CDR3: CASSITSGVYGYTF
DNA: TGTGCCAGTAGTATTACCTCAGGGGTGTATGGCTACACCTTC

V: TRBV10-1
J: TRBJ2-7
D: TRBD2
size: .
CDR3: CASSEPSGYEQYF
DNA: TGCGCCAGCAGTGAGCCTAGCGGGTACGAGCAGTACTTC

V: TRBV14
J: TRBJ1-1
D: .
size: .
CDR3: CASSQDRRAGKYNF
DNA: TGTGCCAGCAGCCAAGATAGACGAGCAGGGAAGTATAATTTT

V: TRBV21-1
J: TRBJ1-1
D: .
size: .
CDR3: CASSKPNFRQAGYTEAFF
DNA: TGTGCCAGCAGCAAACCGAATTTTAGACAGGCCGGTTACACTGAAGCTTTCTTT

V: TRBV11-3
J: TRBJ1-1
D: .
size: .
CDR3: CARDRLNTEAFF
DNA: TGTGCCAGGGACAGATTGAACACTGAAGCTTTCTTT

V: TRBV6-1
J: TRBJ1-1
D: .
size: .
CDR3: CASSERTKVLNTEAFF
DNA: TGTGCCAGCAGTGAACGGACAAAAGTTTTGAACACTGAAGCTTTCTTT

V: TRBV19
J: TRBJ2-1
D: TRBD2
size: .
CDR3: CATSPASGGNEQFF
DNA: TGTGCCACCAGTCCGGCTAGCGGGGGCAATGAGCAGTTCTTC

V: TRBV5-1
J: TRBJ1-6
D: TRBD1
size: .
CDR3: CASSSNQDRGHSPLHF
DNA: TGCGCCAGCAGCTCCAACCAAGACAGGGGCCATTCACCCCTCCACTTT

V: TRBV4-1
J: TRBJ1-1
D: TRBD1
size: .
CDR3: CASSQVRGTEAFF
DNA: TGCGCCAGCAGCCAAGTCAGGGGGACTGAAGCTTTCTTT

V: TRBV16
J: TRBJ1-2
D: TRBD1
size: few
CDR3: CASSHGQGNYGYTF
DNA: TGTGCCAGCAGCCATGGACAGGGGAACTATGGCTACACCTTC

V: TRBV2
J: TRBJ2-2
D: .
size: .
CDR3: CASREQGMNTGELFF
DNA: TGTGCCAGCAGGGAACAGGGAATGAACACCGGGGAGCTGTTTTTT

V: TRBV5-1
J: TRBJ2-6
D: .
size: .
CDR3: CASSQEGSGANVLTF
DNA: TGCGCCAGCAGCCAGGAGGGTTCTGGGGCCAACGTCCTGACTTTC

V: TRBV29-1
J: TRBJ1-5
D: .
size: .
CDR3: CSVKGLGEPQHF
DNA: TGCAGCGTAAAAGGACTCGGGGAGCCCCAGCATTTT

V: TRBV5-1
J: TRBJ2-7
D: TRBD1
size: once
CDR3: CASSLETGDSREQYF
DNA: TGCGCCAGCAGCTTGGAAACAGGGGATTCTCGGGAGCAGTACTTC

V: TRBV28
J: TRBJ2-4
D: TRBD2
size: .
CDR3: CASSLAGGDQVQYF
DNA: TGTGCCAGCAGTTTAGCGGGGGGCGATCAGGTTCAGTACTTC

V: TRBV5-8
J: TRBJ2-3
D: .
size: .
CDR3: CASSLVALLRTDTQYF
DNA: TGTGCCAGCAGCTTGGTGGCACTCCTGAGGACAGATACGCAGTATTTT

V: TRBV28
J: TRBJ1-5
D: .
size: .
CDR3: CASSLLAGANQPQHF
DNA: TGTGCCAGCAGTTTACTGGCAGGGGCCAATCAGCCCCAGCATTTT

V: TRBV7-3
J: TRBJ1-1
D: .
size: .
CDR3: CASSLTPVTEAFF
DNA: TGTGCCAGCAGCTTAACCCCAGTAACTGAAGCTTTCTTT

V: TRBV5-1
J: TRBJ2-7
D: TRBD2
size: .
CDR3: CASSLRSLAGESEQYF
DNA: TGCGCCAGCAGCTTGAGGTCCCTAGCGGGTGAGAGCGAGCAGTACTTC

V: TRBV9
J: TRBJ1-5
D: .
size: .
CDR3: CASSYNLGQPQHF
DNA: TGTGCCAGCAGTTATAATCTCGGTCAGCCCCAGCATTTT